This section outlines one TCR beta chain sequence together with its context. The sample comes from a study of PD-L1 blockade in urothelial cancer. Study summary: Previous chemotherapy exposure amounted to 0 to 3 regimens for patients.

Germline V CDR1 and CDR2: MNHEY, SMNVEV (reference sequence). V was clipped by 6 bases and J by 4 bases; unmatched bases: 10. The CDR3 has 15 residues. Clones were read by immunoSEQ multiplex PCR, and TCRdb kept only the in-frame ones, dropping some. The data hold over 75,000 clones, with around 89% observed a single time. Noted time point: pretreatment peripheral blood. The source material was PBMCs, sampled around atezolizumab (anti-PD-L1) treatment. V and J are TRBV27 and TRBJ1-1, with 8 positions matching TRBD1. The TCR was taken from a woman at least 80 years old with urothelial cancer. CDR3 residues: CASRLLGQVGTEAFF. For the CDR3, the DNA is TGTGCCAGCAGACTATTGGGACAGGTGGGCACTGAAGCTTTCTTT.